The clone carrying this T cell receptor (beta chain) was seen ten or more times. This entry is derived from a study of T cells in Graves' hyperthyroidism and ophthalmopathy. This CDR3 spans 15 amino acids. Germline V gives CDR1 DFQATT, CDR2 SNEGSKA (reference sequence). Trimming took off 4 bases at V and 5 bases at J, with 20 bases between the two ends. The CDR3 regions of TCR beta were amplified from RNA transcripts. TCR CDR3 underwent first-round RT-PCR with the HTBI primer set. A single record per CDR3 protein comes from TCRdb applying MiXCR to the multiplex PCR reads. The sample comprises about 400,000 distinct CDR3 sequences, under 15% of which are singletons, and around a third rests with the top ten.

The receptor was isolated from a woman in her 30s with Graves' hyperthyroidism. Sequencing used blood. This chain connects TRBV20-1 to TRBJ2-5; the D gene is possibly TRBD2 (5 bases). CDR3 residues: CSANQRTGLRETQYF. Here the CDR3 DNA reads TGCAGTGCTAACCAACGGACTGGGCTGCGGGAGACCCAGTACTTC.